A single sample gave rise to the 8 T cell receptor beta chains below, sequenced in a study of regulatory T cells in long-lasting Graves disease. CDR3 regions were amplified by Arm-PCR using iRepertoire HTBI primers to build TCR beta libraries. Via MiXCR, TCRdb re-called the multiplex PCR reads, giving one row per CDR3 protein. The profile shows around 450,000 distinct CDR3 sequences, around 15% of them singletons. Time point indicated: newly diagnosed GD, antithyroid drugs for less than 3 months. RNA from PBMCs was the source of the TCR library. These data also featured in a second study, about T cells in Graves' hyperthyroidism and ophthalmopathy.

Material: peripheral blood mononuclear cells (PBMCs), obtained at new diagnosis, from a patient treated with antithyroid drugs. Every receptor here comes from a man aged 40-55 years with Graves disease.

The J gene is TRBJ1-1, the V gene TRBV27; the match to TRBD1 covers 7 bases. CDR3 length: 12 amino acids. CDR1 is MNHEY, CDR2 SMNVEV, per germline (reference sequence). V shed 6 bases and J 4 bases; nucleotides not matched to a gene: 2. The CDR3 nucleotides read TGTGCCAGCAGGACAGGGCCCACTGAAGCTTTCTTT. Protein sequence: CASRTGPTEAFF.

This clonotype occurred many times. The J gene is TRBJ2-3, the V gene TRBV6-1; D remains ambiguous. The CDR3 runs to 12 residues. Between the trimmed V and J ends, which lost 6 bases and 3 bases, there was a span of 7 bases. Germline CDR1 MNHNS, CDR2 SASEGT. This CDR3 reads CASRASTDTQYF. Here the CDR3 DNA reads TGTGCCAGCAGGGCCTCTACAGATACGCAGTATTTT.

The V and J genes are TRBV7-8 and TRBJ2-7, with a weak D call TRBD1 (6 bases). The CDR3 has 13 amino acids. In germline, CDR1 is SGHVS, CDR2 FQNEAQ. Between the trimmed V and J ends, which lost 5 bases and 6 bases, there was a span of 14 bases. The CDR3 nucleotides are TGTGCCAGCAGCCCCAGACAGGTTGGCGAGCAGTACTTC. It yields the protein CASSPRQVGEQYF.

In its sample, this clonotype was seen many times. The chain employs TRBV11-1 and TRBJ2-7, with 11 bases aligning to TRBD2. Germline assignment: CDR1 SGHAT and CDR2 FQDESV (reference sequence). This CDR3 is built from 15 residues. The V gene end was trimmed by 3 bases and the J gene end by 6 bases; junction bases not matched to a gene: 7. CDR3 sequence: CASSFPTSGTTEQYF. CDR3 coding DNA: TGTGCCAGCAGCTTCCCGACTAGCGGGACTACCGAGCAGTACTTC.

The chain has TRBV24-1 and TRBJ2-2, with a tentative D call TRBD1 (6 bases). The CDR3 sequence is 18 residues long. Trimming took 4 bases from V and 2 from J, leaving 19 bases between them. Looked up from germline, CDR1 is KGHDR and CDR2 is SFDVKD. The CDR3 coding sequence is TGTGCCACCAGTGACCCAGGTAGGACAGATGGTAACACCGGGGAGCTGTTTTTT. Its protein product is CATSDPGRTDGNTGELFF.

The chain has TRBV19 and TRBJ2-3; 8 bases match TRBD1. The length of the CDR3 is 11 residues. The V and J ends lost 8 bases and 6 bases, in that order; junction bases with no gene match: 1. CDR1 and CDR2 from the germline V gene are LNHDA and SQIVND (reference sequence). CDR3 amino acids: CASRQGDTQYF. In DNA form, the CDR3 reads TGTGCCAGTCGACAGGGGGATACGCAGTATTTT.

The chain employs TRBV6-1 and TRBJ1-1, with 7 bases that match TRBD1. CDR3 length: 13 residues. Germline V gene data show CDR1 as MNHNS and CDR2 as SASEGT. V lost 7 bases to trimming and J lost 5 bases; unmatched junction nucleotides: 7. The DNA for the CDR3 is TGTGCCAGCAACACCAGGGGGGCGACTGAAGCTTTCTTT. Protein product: CASNTRGATEAFF.

This clonotype was counted at least ten times. The chain uses TRBV7-9 and TRBJ1-4; D not certain. The CDR3 loop spans 14 amino acids. Trimming took 4 bases from V and 5 from J, leaving 11 bases between them. Germline V gene data show CDR1 as SEHNR and CDR2 as FQNEAQ (reference sequence). The CDR3 sequence: CASSSRSHNEKLFF. In DNA form, the CDR3 reads TGTGCCAGCAGCTCACGGTCCCACAATGAAAAACTGTTTTTT.